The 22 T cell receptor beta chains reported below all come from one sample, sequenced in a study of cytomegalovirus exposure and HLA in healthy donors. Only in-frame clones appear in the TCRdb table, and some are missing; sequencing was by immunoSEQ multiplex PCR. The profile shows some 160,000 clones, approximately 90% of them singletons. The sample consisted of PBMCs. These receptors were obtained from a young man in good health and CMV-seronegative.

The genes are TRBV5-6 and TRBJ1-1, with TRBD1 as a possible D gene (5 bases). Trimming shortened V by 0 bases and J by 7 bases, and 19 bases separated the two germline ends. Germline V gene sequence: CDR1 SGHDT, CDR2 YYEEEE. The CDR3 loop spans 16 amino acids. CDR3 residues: CASSLEATRVSSEAFF. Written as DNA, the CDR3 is TGTGCCAGCAGCTTGGAAGCGACCAGGGTGAGCAGTGAAGCTTTCTTT.

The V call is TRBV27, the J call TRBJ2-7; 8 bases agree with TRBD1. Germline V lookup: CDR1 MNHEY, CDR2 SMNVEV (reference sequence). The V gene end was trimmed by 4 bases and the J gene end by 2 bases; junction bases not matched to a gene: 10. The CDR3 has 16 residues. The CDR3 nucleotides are TGTGCCAGCAGTTCACCGACAGGGGCCCCCCCCTACGAGCAGTACTTC. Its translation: CASSSPTGAPPYEQYF.

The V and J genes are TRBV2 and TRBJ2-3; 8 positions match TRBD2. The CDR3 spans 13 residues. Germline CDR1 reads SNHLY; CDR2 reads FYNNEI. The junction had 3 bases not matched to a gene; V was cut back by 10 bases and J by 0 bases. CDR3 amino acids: CATPSGSTDTQYF. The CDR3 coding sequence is TGTGCCACCCCTAGCGGGAGCACAGATACGCAGTATTTT.

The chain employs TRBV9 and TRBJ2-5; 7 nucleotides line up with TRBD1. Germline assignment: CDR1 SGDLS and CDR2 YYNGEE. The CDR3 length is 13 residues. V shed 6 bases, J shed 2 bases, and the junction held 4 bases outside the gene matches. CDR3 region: CASTGGSQETQYF. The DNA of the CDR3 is TGTGCCAGCACAGGGGGATCACAAGAGACCCAGTACTTC.

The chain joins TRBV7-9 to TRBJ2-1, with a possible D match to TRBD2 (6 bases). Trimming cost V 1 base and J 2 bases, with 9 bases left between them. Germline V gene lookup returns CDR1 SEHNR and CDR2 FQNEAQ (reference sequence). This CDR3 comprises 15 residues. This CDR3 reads CASSLDGGTYNEQFF. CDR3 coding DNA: TGTGCCAGCAGCTTAGACGGCGGGACCTACAATGAGCAGTTCTTC.

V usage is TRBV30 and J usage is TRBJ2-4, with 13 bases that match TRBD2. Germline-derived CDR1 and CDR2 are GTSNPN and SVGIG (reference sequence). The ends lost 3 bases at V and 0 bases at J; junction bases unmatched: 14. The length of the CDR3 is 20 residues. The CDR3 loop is CAWSGLGLAGIILAKNIQYF. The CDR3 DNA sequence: TGTGCCTGGAGCGGCCTGGGACTAGCGGGGATAATCCTAGCCAAAAACATTCAGTACTTC.

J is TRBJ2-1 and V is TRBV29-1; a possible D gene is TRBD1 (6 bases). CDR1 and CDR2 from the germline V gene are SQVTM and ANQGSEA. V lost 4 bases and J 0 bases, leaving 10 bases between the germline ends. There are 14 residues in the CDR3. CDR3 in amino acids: CSVVRGSSYNEQFF. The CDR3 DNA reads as TGCAGCGTTGTTAGGGGGAGCTCCTACAATGAGCAGTTCTTC.

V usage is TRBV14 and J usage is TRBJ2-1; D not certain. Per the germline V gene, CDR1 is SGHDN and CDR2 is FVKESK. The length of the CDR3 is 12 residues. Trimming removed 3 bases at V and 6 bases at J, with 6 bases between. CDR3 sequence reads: CASSHLSNEQFF. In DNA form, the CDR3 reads TGTGCCAGCAGCCATCTTAGCAATGAGCAGTTCTTC.

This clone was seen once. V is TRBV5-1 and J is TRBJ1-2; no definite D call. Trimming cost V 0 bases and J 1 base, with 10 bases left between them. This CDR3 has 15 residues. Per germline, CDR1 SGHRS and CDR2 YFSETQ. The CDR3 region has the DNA TGCGCCAGCAGCTTGGGGTCCGGGGTTAACTATGGCTACACCTTC. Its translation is CASSLGSGVNYGYTF.

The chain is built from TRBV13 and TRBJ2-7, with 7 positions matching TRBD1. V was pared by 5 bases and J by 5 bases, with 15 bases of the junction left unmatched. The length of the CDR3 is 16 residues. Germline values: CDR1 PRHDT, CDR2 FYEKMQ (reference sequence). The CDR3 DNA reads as TGTGCCAGCAGCGTAAGACAGGGAAGGTTGACGGACGAGCAGTACTTC. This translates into CASSVRQGRLTDEQYF.

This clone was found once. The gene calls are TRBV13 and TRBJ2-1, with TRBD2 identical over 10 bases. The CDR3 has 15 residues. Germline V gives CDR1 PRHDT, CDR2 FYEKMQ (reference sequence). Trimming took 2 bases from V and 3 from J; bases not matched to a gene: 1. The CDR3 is CASSLSGGVYNEQFF. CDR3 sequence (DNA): TGTGCCAGCAGCTTAAGCGGGGGGGTCTACAATGAGCAGTTCTTC.

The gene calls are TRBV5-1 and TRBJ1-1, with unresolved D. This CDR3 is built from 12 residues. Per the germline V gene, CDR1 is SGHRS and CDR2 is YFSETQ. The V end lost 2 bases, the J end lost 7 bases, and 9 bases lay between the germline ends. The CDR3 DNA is TGCGCCAGCAGCTTTGGAGGCTATGAAGCTTTCTTT. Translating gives CASSFGGYEAFF.

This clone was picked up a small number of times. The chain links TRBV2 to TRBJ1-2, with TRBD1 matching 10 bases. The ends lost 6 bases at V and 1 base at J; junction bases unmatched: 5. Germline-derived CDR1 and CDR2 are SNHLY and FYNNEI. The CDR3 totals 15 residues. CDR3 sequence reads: CASRADRGHNYGYTF. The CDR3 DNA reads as TGTGCCAGCAGGGCTGACAGGGGGCATAACTATGGCTACACCTTC. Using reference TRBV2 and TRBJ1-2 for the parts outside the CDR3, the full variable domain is EPEVTQTPSHQVTQMGQEVILRCVPISNHLYFYWYRQILGQKVEFLVSFYNNEISEKSEIFDDQFSVERPDGSNFTLKIRSTKLEDSAMYFCASRADRGHNYGYTFGSGTRLTVV.

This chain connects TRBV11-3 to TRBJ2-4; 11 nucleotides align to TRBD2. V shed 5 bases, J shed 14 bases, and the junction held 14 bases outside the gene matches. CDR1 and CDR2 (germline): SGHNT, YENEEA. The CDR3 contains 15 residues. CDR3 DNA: TGTGCCAGCAGCCCCGGGACTAGCGGACCTCTCCAGGAGTACTTC. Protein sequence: CASSPGTSGPLQEYF.

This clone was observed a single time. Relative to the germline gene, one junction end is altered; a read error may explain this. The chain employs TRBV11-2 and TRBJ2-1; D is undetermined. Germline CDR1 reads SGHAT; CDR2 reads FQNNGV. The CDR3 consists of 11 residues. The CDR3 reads CASSSYHEQFF. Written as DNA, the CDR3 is TGTGCCAGCAGCTCCTACCATGAGCAGTTCTTC.

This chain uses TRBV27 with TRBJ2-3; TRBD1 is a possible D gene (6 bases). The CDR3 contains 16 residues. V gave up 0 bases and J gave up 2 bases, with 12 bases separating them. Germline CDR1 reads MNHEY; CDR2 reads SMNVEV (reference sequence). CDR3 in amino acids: CASSLSTGTLTDTQYF. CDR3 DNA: TGTGCCAGCAGTTTATCCACAGGGACCCTCACAGATACGCAGTATTTT.

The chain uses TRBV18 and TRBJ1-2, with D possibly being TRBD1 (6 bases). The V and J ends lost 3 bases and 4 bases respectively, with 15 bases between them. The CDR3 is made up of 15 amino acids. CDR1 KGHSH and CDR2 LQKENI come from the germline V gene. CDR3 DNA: TGTGCCAGCTCACCGGGAGAGGGGGTAGTCTATGGCTACACCTTC. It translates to CASSPGEGVVYGYTF.

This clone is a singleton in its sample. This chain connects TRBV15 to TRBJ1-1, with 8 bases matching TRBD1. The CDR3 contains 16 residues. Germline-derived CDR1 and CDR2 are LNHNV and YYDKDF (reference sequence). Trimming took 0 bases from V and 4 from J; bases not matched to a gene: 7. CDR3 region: CATSRDSLTGGTEAFF. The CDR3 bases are TGTGCCACCAGCAGAGATTCCCTAACAGGGGGCACTGAAGCTTTCTTT.

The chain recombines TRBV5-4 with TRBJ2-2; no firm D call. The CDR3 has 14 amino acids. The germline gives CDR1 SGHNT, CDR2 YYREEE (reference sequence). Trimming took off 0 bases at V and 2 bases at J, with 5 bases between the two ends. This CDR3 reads CASSLGANTGELFF. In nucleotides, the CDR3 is TGTGCCAGCAGCTTGGGGGCAAACACCGGGGAGCTGTTTTTT. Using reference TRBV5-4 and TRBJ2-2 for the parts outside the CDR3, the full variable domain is ETGVTQSPTHLIKTRGQQVTLRCSSQSGHNTVSWYQQALGQGPQFIFQYYREEENGRGNFPPRFSGLQFPNYSSELNVNALELDDSALYLCASSLGANTGELFFGEGSRLTVL.

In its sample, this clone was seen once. The CDR3 protein is CASSLGYGGAGNEQFF. The CDR3 DNA reads as TGTGCCAGCAGCTTAGGTTACGGGGGGGCCGGGAATGAGCAGTTCTTC. The rearrangement uses TRBV11-2 and TRBJ2-1, with 8 bases identical to TRBD2. Germline V lookup: CDR1 SGHAT, CDR2 FQNNGV. CDR3 length: 16 residues. V lost 1 base to trimming and J lost 7 bases; unmatched junction nucleotides: 9. Filled out from reference TRBV11-2 and TRBJ2-1, the complete variable domain reads EAGVAQSPRYKIIEKRQSVAFWCNPISGHATLYWYQQILGQGPKLLIQFQNNGVVDDSQLPKDRFSAERLKGVDSTLKIQPAKLEDSAVYLCASSLGYGGAGNEQFFGPGTRLTVL.

For the CDR3, the DNA is TGTGCCAGCAGCCCTCGAGCGGGAGGAGGTTGGTCGGGTGAGCAGTTCTTC. As protein: CASSPRAGGGWSGEQFF. The chain combines TRBV7-8 with TRBJ2-1; TRBD2 matches at 9 bases. V shed 5 bases, J shed 9 bases, and the junction held 17 bases outside the gene matches. Germline-derived CDR1 and CDR2 are SGHVS and FQNEAQ. This CDR3 spans 17 amino acids.

The CDR3 protein is CSVPGRDTEAFF. As DNA, the CDR3 is TGCAGCGTCCCAGGGAGGGACACTGAAGCTTTCTTT. The chain couples TRBV29-1 to TRBJ1-1; D possibly corresponds to TRBD1 (5 bases). Germline V gene sequence: CDR1 SQVTM, CDR2 ANQGSEA. V was cut by 6 bases and J by 3 bases, with 11 bases left in between. CDR3 size: 12 residues.